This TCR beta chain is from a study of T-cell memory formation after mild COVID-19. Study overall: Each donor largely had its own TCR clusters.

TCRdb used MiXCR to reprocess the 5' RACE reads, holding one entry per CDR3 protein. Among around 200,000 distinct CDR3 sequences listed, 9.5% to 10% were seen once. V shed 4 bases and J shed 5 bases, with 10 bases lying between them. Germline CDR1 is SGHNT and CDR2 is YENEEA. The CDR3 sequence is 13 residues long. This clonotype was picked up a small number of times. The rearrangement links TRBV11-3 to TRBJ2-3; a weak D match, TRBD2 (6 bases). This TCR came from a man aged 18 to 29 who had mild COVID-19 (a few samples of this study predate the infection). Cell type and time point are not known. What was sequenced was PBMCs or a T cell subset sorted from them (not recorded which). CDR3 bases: TGTGCCAGCAGCTCGGGGGTAGTAGATACGCAGTATTTT. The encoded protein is CASSSGVVDTQYF. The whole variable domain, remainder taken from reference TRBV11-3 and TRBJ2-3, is EAGVVQSPRYKIIEKKQPVAFWCNPISGHNTLYWYLQNLGQGPELLIRYENEEAVDDSQLPKDRFSAERLKGVDSTLKIQPAELGDSAVYLCASSSGVVDTQYFGPGTRLTVL.